These 22 T cell receptor beta chains were all obtained from the same sample, sequenced in a study of blood T cell repertoires in COVID-19. Using immunoSEQ multiplex PCR, the repertoire was profiled, and TCRdb retains in-frame clones only, with some absent. Of over 150,000 clones listed, roughly nine tenths are singletons. Material for sequencing was peripheral blood. The receptors stem from a man aged 45-65 years with acute or convalescent COVID-19.

This clone was detected a few times. The J gene is TRBJ1-6, the V gene TRBV7-8; the D gene is possibly TRBD1 (6 bases). This CDR3 spans 14 amino acids. V was cut by 2 bases and J by 5 bases, with 7 bases left in between. Germline V gene lookup returns CDR1 SGHVS and CDR2 FQNEAQ. CDR3 protein: CASSLRQDNSPLHF. The CDR3 nucleotides are TGTGCCAGCAGCTTACGACAGGATAATTCACCCCTCCACTTT.

The V and J genes are TRBV19 and TRBJ1-5, with 9 bases fitting TRBD1. The germline V gene has CDR1 LNHDA and CDR2 SQIVND (reference sequence). The CDR3 is 16 residues long. V lost 4 bases to trimming and J lost 6 bases; unmatched junction nucleotides: 10. The CDR3 sequence: CASSSSGTGLGQPQHF. CDR3 coding DNA: TGTGCCAGTAGTAGTTCCGGGACAGGGTTGGGTCAGCCCCAGCATTTT.

The DNA of the CDR3 is TGTGCCAGCAGGGACAGTTCGAACACTGAAGCTTTCTTT. Protein: CASRDSSNTEAFF. The chain is built from TRBV28 and TRBJ1-1; D possibly corresponds to TRBD1 (6 bases). Germline-derived CDR1 and CDR2 are MDHEN and SYDVKM. CDR3 length equals 13 residues. Trimming left V 6 bases short and J 1 base short, with 9 bases between.

The chain uses TRBV28 and TRBJ1-5, with D hard to call. The germline V gene has CDR1 MDHEN and CDR2 SYDVKM. The CDR3 consists of 13 residues. V was trimmed by 3 bases and J by 4 bases, leaving 7 bases between them. CDR3 in DNA: TGTGCCAGCAGTTTCGGTGTGAATCAGCCCCAGCATTTT. This translates into CASSFGVNQPQHF. Full variable domain (missing parts from reference TRBV28 and TRBJ1-5): DVKVTQSSRYLVKRTGEKVFLECVQDMDHENMFWYRQDPGLGLRLIYFSYDVKMKEKGDIPEGYSVSREKKERFSLILESASTNQTSMYLCASSFGVNQPQHFGDGTRLSIL.

This chain joins TRBV7-9 and TRBJ1-5; 9 bases are shared with TRBD1. The germline V gene has CDR1 SEHNR and CDR2 FQNEAQ (reference sequence). V trimming: 5 bases; J trimming: 4 bases; junction bases outside the gene matches: 6. This CDR3 has 15 residues. Written as DNA, the CDR3 is TGTGCCAGCAGCCGGGACAGGGTGGGAAATCAGCCCCAGCATTTT. Its protein product is CASSRDRVGNQPQHF.

The chain couples TRBV29-1 to TRBJ2-5; 8 bases fit TRBD2. The CDR3 loop spans 12 amino acids. Germline CDR1 is SQVTM and CDR2 is ANQGSEA. Trimming removed 5 bases from V and 3 bases from J; junction bases left unmatched: 2. CDR3 DNA: TGCAGCGTTTTCGGGGGGGAAGAGACCCAGTACTTC. Residues: CSVFGGEETQYF. Full variable domain (remainder filled in from reference TRBV29-1 and TRBJ2-5): SAVISQKPSRDICQRGTSLTIQCQVDSQVTMMFWYRQQPGQSLTLIATANQGSEATYESGFVIDKFPISRPNLTFSTLTVSNMSPEDSSIYLCSVFGGEETQYFGPGTRLLVL.

V gene TRBV7-2 combines with J gene TRBJ2-5, with D maybe TRBD2 (6 bases). Trimming took off 0 bases at V and 1 base at J, with 15 bases between the two ends. Germline V gene lookup returns CDR1 SGHTA and CDR2 FQGNSA. CDR3 size: 17 residues. The CDR3 sequence: CASSLAVGGVSQETQYF. CDR3 bases: TGTGCCAGCAGCTTAGCTGTGGGCGGGGTATCCCAAGAGACCCAGTACTTC. Full variable domain (rest looked up from reference TRBV7-2 and TRBJ2-5): GAGVSQSPSNKVTEKGKDVELRCDPISGHTALYWYRQSLGQGLEFLIYFQGNSAPDKSGLPSDRFSAERTGGSVSTLTIQRTQQEDSAVYLCASSLAVGGVSQETQYFGPGTRLLVL.

There are a few counts of this clone. The chain combines TRBV11-3 with TRBJ2-7, with D possibly matching TRBD1 (5 bases). Germline-derived CDR1 and CDR2 are SGHNT and YENEEA. The CDR3 spans 15 residues. Trimming shortened V by 0 bases and J by 6 bases, and 15 bases separated the two germline ends. The CDR3 spells CASSLDVQAGREQYF. CDR3 bases: TGTGCCAGCAGCTTAGATGTACAGGCCGGACGCGAGCAGTACTTC.

V gene TRBV2 combines with J gene TRBJ1-6, with a tentative D call TRBD1 (5 bases). The CDR3 runs 14 residues. CDR1 is SNHLY, CDR2 FYNNEI, per germline. V was cut by 0 bases and J by 7 bases, with 7 bases left in between. The CDR3 DNA reads TGTGCCAGCAGTGAAGCCCGGACAAATTCACCCCTCCACTTT. Residues: CASSEARTNSPLHF. Variable domain in full (rest from reference TRBV2 and TRBJ1-6): EPEVTQTPSHQVTQMGQEVILRCVPISNHLYFYWYRQILGQKVEFLVSFYNNEISEKSEIFDDQFSVERPDGSNFTLKIRSTKLEDSAMYFCASSEARTNSPLHFGNGTRLTVT.

The V and J genes are TRBV10-2 and TRBJ1-3; TRBD1 might be the D (5 bases). V lost 5 bases to trimming and J lost 4 bases, with 15 bases between them. Germline lookup yields CDR1 WSHSY and CDR2 SAAADI. There are 15 residues in the CDR3. The CDR3 DNA reads as TGCGCCAGCAGTAGGGACTCGGCGAGGGGAAACACCATATATTTT. Protein sequence: CASSRDSARGNTIYF.

This clone was counted a few times. The genes are TRBV19 and TRBJ1-1; D unresolved. Germline V lookup: CDR1 LNHDA, CDR2 SQIVND (reference sequence). The V gene lost 4 bases and the J gene lost 5 bases, with 17 bases spanning the gap. The CDR3 consists of 15 residues. The CDR3 is CASSKDSTPSTEAFF. The CDR3 DNA reads as TGTGCCAGTAGTAAGGACTCGACTCCTTCAACTGAAGCTTTCTTT.

This CDR3 is CASSGRGLAANTGELFF. CDR3 in DNA: TGTGCCAGTAGTGGGAGAGGACTAGCGGCGAACACCGGGGAGCTGTTTTTT. This chain joins TRBV19 and TRBJ2-2; TRBD2 matches 10 bases. The CDR3 spans 17 residues. Trimming removed 5 bases from V and 0 bases from J; junction bases left unmatched: 6. From germline, CDR1 is LNHDA and CDR2 SQIVND (reference sequence).

CDR3 nucleotides: TGTGCCAGCACCTTACAGGTGGATGAAAAACTGTTTTTT. It is translated as CASTLQVDEKLFF. This chain joins TRBV2 and TRBJ1-4; maybe TRBD1 (5 bases). Germline values: CDR1 SNHLY, CDR2 FYNNEI. The CDR3 has 13 residues. V gave up 7 bases and J gave up 6 bases, with 12 bases separating them.

A note on this clone: One end of the junction is discordant with germline, which a read error may explain. This sequence joins TRBV9 and TRBJ2-2, with TRBD2 matching over 8 bases. Germline assignment: CDR1 SGDLS and CDR2 YYNGEE. The CDR3 consists of 14 residues. The CDR3 spells CASRVAGNTGELFF. The CDR3, as DNA: TGTGCCAGCAGGGTAGCGGGAAACACCGGGGAGCTGTTTTTT.

The chain combines TRBV7-3 with TRBJ2-2, with 8 positions matching TRBD1. In germline, CDR1 is SGHTA, CDR2 FQGTGA. J gave up 0 bases and V 5 bases, and 8 bases lay outside the gene matches. This CDR3 comprises 17 residues. The CDR3 loop reads CASSPQYRGSNTGELFF. CDR3 DNA: TGTGCCAGCAGCCCACAGTACAGGGGGTCGAACACCGGGGAGCTGTTTTTT.

The chain has TRBV7-3 and TRBJ2-1; 9 bases are shared with TRBD2. V gave up 1 base and J gave up 5 bases; unmatched junction bases: 6. The CDR3 has 16 residues. From germline, CDR1 is SGHTA and CDR2 FQGTGA. This CDR3 reads CASSLRSGTSHNEQFF. The DNA for the CDR3 is TGTGCCAGCAGCTTAAGGTCCGGGACTAGCCACAATGAGCAGTTCTTC.

V and J are TRBV19 and TRBJ2-1; 8 nucleotides line up with TRBD2. Looked up from germline, CDR1 is LNHDA and CDR2 is SQIVND (reference sequence). V dropped 3 bases and J dropped 5; count of bases not matched to a gene: 6. The CDR3 loop spans 15 amino acids. The CDR3 DNA reads as TGTGCCAGTAGTATGGTGGCGGGAGGCCACAATGAGCAGTTCTTC. This translates into CASSMVAGGHNEQFF.

In this sample, this clone turned up a few times. The chain links TRBV7-9 to TRBJ1-6; 8 bases map to TRBD1. CDR3 length: 15 residues. In germline, CDR1 is SEHNR, CDR2 FQNEAQ (reference sequence). V trimming: 5 bases; J trimming: 2 bases; junction bases outside the gene matches: 2. CDR3 residues: CASSAGGAYNSPLHF. The CDR3, as DNA: TGTGCCAGCAGCGCAGGGGGCGCCTATAATTCACCCCTCCACTTT. Full variable domain (rest looked up from reference TRBV7-9 and TRBJ1-6): DTGVSQNPRHKITKRGQNVTFRCDPISEHNRLYWYRQTLGQGPEFLTYFQNEAQLEKSRLLSDRFSAERPKGSFSTLEIQRTEQGDSAMYLCASSAGGAYNSPLHFGNGTRLTVT.

The chain uses TRBV29-1 and TRBJ2-3; D is unclear. V lost 5 bases and J lost 4, with 7 bases in between. This CDR3 is built from 11 residues. Germline V gene sequence: CDR1 SQVTM, CDR2 ANQGSEA. Here the CDR3 reads CSVLGPDTQYF. The CDR3, as DNA: TGCAGCGTTCTAGGCCCAGATACGCAGTATTTT.

V and J are TRBV7-2 and TRBJ1-5; 7 nucleotides align to TRBD1. V trimming: 5 bases; J trimming: 2 bases; junction bases outside the gene matches: 6. This CDR3 spans 15 amino acids. CDR1 and CDR2 from the germline V gene are SGHTA and FQGNSA. The CDR3 DNA reads TGTGCCAGCAGCGCACAGGGGATGGGCAATCAGCCCCAGCATTTT. Translation gives CASSAQGMGNQPQHF.

This chain links TRBV19 with TRBJ1-2; weak D call: TRBD1 (6 bases). Germline values: CDR1 LNHDA, CDR2 SQIVND (reference sequence). V was trimmed by 2 bases and J by 5 bases, leaving 12 bases between them. CDR3 length: 14 amino acids. The CDR3 spells CASSITGQQYGYTF. In nucleotides, the CDR3 is TGTGCCAGTAGTATAACCGGACAGCAGTATGGCTACACCTTC.

The gene calls are TRBV4-3 and TRBJ1-4, with 8 bases fitting TRBD1. Germline loops: CDR1 LGHNA, CDR2 YSLEER. This CDR3 region has 13 residues. The junction had 8 bases not matched to a gene; V was cut back by 4 bases and J by 13 bases. CDR3 nucleotides: TGCGCCAGCAGCCTTGCTGTTGGGACAGGACTGTTTTTT. Amino acids: CASSLAVGTGLFF.